The source of this T cell receptor beta chain is a study of response to subunit inactivated influenza vaccine. General study findings and limits: It was the authors' suggestion that each seasonal influenza vaccination recruits few new T cells.

The CDR3 has 12 residues. Trimming at V came to 2 bases and at J to 8 bases, leaving 5 bases not matched to a gene. Germline CDR1 reads DFQATT; CDR2 reads SNEGSKA (reference sequence). Comment on this clonotype: Its antigen is still unknown.

TCRdb re-called the RT-PCR reads with MiXCR, one entry per CDR3 protein. The sample comprises 400,000 to 650,000 distinct CDR3 sequences, 6% to 9% of which are singletons, and roughly 14% rests with the top ten. The clonotype originates from a man aged 50 to 69 who received an inactivated influenza vaccine. Sequencing was performed on PBMCs from blood, taken around 25 months after vaccination. V and J are TRBV20-1 and TRBJ1-1; TRBD1 matches 7 bases. The CDR3 spells CSARTDRTEAFF. CDR3 DNA: TGCAGTGCTAGAACGGACAGGACCGAAGCTTTCTTT.